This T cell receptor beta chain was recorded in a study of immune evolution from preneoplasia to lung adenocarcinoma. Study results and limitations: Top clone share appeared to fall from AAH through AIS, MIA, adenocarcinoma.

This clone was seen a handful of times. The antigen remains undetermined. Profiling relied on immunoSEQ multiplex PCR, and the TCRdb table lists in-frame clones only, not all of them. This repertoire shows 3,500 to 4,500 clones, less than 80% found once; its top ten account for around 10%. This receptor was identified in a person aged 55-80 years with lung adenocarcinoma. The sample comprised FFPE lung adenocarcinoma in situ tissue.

CDR3 region: CASSVGDSGGAIDTQYF. The CDR3 DNA reads as TGTGCCAGCAGCGTTGGGGACAGCGGGGGGGCCATAGATACGCAGTATTTT. The V and J genes are TRBV9 and TRBJ2-3; 10 bases map to TRBD2. This CDR3 spans 17 amino acids. Germline loops: CDR1 SGDLS, CDR2 YYNGEE. V shed 2 bases and J 5 bases; nucleotides not matched to a gene: 11.